Listed here are 5 T cell receptor beta chains from one sample, sequenced in a study of blood T cell repertoires in COVID-19. Only in-frame clones appear in the TCRdb table, and some are missing; sequencing was by immunoSEQ multiplex PCR. The sample carries around 60,000 clones, more than 70% recorded once. The material sequenced was peripheral blood. The receptors come from a man between 60 and 75 years old with COVID-19, enrolled during active disease.

V and J are TRBV4-2 and TRBJ1-5, with 7 bases aligning to TRBD1. Germline V CDR1 and CDR2: LGHNA, YNFKEQ. After removal of 5 bases from V and 1 base from J, the junction contained 2 bases not matched to a gene. CDR3 size: 14 residues. The CDR3 spells CASSLGQSNQPQHF. In nucleotides, the CDR3 is TGTGCCAGCAGCTTGGGACAGAGCAATCAGCCCCAGCATTTT.

The gene calls are TRBV11-2 and TRBJ1-2, with 8 bases that match TRBD1. Germline-derived CDR1 and CDR2 are SGHAT and FQNNGV. Trimming removed 0 bases from V and 7 bases from J; junction bases left unmatched: 4. This CDR3 spans 14 amino acids. The CDR3 reads CASSLDQGAGGYTF. For the CDR3, the DNA is TGTGCCAGCAGCTTAGATCAGGGGGCGGGTGGCTACACCTTC.

The chain has TRBV2 and TRBJ2-3; no clear D gene. The CDR3 is 14 residues long. V gave up 7 bases and J gave up 2 bases, with 13 bases separating them. Looked up from germline, CDR1 is SNHLY and CDR2 is FYNNEI. The CDR3 is CASTYGGPTDTQYF. The CDR3 DNA reads as TGTGCCAGCACTTACGGCGGCCCCACAGATACGCAGTATTTT.

This clone appeared a few times. The V and J genes are TRBV29-1 and TRBJ1-4; D is possibly TRBD1 (5 bases). The CDR3 totals 13 residues. V was shortened by 4 bases and J by 6 bases, with 12 bases between the two germline ends. Germline assignment: CDR1 SQVTM and CDR2 ANQGSEA. The CDR3 nucleotides are TGCAGCGTTGGTCAGCAGGGCCATGAAAAACTGTTTTTT. Amino acids: CSVGQQGHEKLFF. The entire variable domain, with the rest obtained from reference TRBV29-1 and TRBJ1-4, is as follows: SAVISQKPSRDICQRGTSLTIQCQVDSQVTMMFWYRQQPGQSLTLIATANQGSEATYESGFVIDKFPISRPNLTFSTLTVSNMSPEDSSIYLCSVGQQGHEKLFFGSGTQLSVL.

In its sample, this clone was seen a few times. The chain joins TRBV6-5 to TRBJ2-7; no definite D call. From germline, CDR1 is MNHEY and CDR2 SVGAGI. V was cut by 7 bases and J by 4 bases, with 8 bases left in between. The CDR3 is 11 amino acids. CDR3 amino acids: CASNSGYEQYF. The CDR3 region has the DNA TGTGCCAGCAATTCGGGTTACGAGCAGTACTTC.